The clone carrying this T cell receptor (beta chain) appeared a single time. Its antigen is currently unknown. Clones were sequenced by immunoSEQ multiplex PCR, and TCRdb holds only the in-frame ones, with some missing. The sample gives over 100,000 clones, around 92% of which show up once; approximately 0.73% is in the top ten. These data come from a study of siplizumab effects on memory and regulatory T cells. Study-wide findings and caveats: Unstimulated naive T cells seemed to show more diversity than memory cells did, and they also seemed to be among the major contributors to the alloresponse.

Looked up from germline, CDR1 is KGHSH and CDR2 is LQKENI. The CDR3 runs to 13 residues. The ends were cut back, 4 bases at V and 1 base at J, with 7 bases in the middle. The chain links TRBV18 to TRBJ1-2; D is unclear. Sequencing was done on a sample of Tregs sorted from blood. The TCR was taken from a human donor in good health. The CDR3 DNA reads TGTGCCAGCTCACAATCTCTTAACTATGGCTACACCTTC. Amino acid sequence: CASSQSLNYGYTF.